The clone carrying this T cell receptor (beta chain) was seen once. TCRdb's table, derived via immunoSEQ multiplex PCR, lists solely in-frame clones and lacks some. The sample has about 40,000 clones, 88% seen once. The entry originates in a study of T cell changes during pregnancy in multiple sclerosis. Germline V lookup: CDR1 MNHEY, CDR2 SVGAGI. V was pared by 0 bases and J by 4 bases, with 12 bases between. The CDR3 has 15 residues. This sequence was found in a female donor with multiple sclerosis, enrolled in a pregnancy study. The sequenced sample was CD4+ T cells from peripheral blood mononuclear cells, obtained before pregnancy. This chain uses TRBV6-5 with TRBJ1-1; D perhaps matches TRBD1 (5 bases). In DNA, the CDR3 is TGTGCCAGCAGTTACTCGTGGGGGGGAACCACTGAAGCTTTCTTT. It translates to CASSYSWGGTTEAFF.